This entry describes one T cell receptor (beta chain). J gave up 8 bases and V 4 bases, and 9 bases lay outside the gene matches. Germline loops: CDR1 ENHRY, CDR2 SYGVKD. CDR3 size: 15 residues. The sample comes from a study of cytomegalovirus exposure and HLA in healthy donors. Vbeta (60) and Jbeta (13) primers were used in the PCR. Profiling relied on immunoSEQ multiplex PCR, and the TCRdb table lists in-frame clones only, not all of them. The listing records about 55,000 clones. The sequenced sample was PBMCs. This clonotype was obtained from a woman aged 60 to 75 in good health and CMV-seropositive. The chain combines TRBV10-3 with TRBJ1-4; 8 nucleotides line up with TRBD1. This CDR3 is CAISGTGGSEEKLFF. In DNA, the CDR3 is TGTGCCATCAGTGGAACAGGGGGGTCAGAAGAAAAACTGTTTTTT.